The subject of this entry is one T cell receptor beta chain. The record originates from a study of blood T cell repertoires in COVID-19. Study details: From the United States, Italy and Spain came samples of acute and convalescent COVID-19. From T cells, B-cell-depleted T cells, or PBMCs came the material, which was cDNA or gDNA.

This CDR3 comprises 18 residues. The V gene lost 4 bases and the J gene lost 2 bases, with 24 bases spanning the gap. As originally analysed: Amplifying reference gene primers gave estimates of nucleated cell counts. Sequencing used immunoSEQ multiplex PCR; TCRdb keeps in-frame clones, though not all of them. V and J calls and clone size are those listed in that table; D and trimming were worked out from the DNA. The data hold some 49,000 clones, with more than 75% observed a single time. Sequenced: peripheral blood. The J gene is TRBJ2-7, the V gene TRBV23-1; TRBD1 is a possible D gene (6 bases). TRBV23-1 falls under the ORF class, with uncertain function. The sequence was obtained from a man in his 70s with active COVID-19. For the CDR3, the DNA is TGCGCCAGCAGTCGCAACTCGACTCCCGGGACAACAACCTACGAGCAGTACTTC. This codes for CASSRNSTPGTTTYEQYF.